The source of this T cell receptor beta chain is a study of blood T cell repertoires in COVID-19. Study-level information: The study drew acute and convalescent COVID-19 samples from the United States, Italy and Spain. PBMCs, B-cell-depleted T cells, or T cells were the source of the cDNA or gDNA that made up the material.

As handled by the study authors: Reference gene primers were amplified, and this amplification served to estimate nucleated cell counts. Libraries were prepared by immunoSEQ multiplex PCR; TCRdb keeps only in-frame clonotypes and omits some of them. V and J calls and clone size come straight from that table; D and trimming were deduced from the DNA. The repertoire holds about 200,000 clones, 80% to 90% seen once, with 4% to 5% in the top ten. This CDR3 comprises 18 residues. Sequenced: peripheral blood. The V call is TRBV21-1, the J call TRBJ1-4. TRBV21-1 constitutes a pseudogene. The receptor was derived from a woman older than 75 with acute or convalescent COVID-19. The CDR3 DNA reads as TGTGCCAGCAGCAAAGAAGGGGGGGCAGGCCCAACTAATGAAAAACTGTTTTTT. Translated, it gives CASSKEGGAGPTNEKLFF.